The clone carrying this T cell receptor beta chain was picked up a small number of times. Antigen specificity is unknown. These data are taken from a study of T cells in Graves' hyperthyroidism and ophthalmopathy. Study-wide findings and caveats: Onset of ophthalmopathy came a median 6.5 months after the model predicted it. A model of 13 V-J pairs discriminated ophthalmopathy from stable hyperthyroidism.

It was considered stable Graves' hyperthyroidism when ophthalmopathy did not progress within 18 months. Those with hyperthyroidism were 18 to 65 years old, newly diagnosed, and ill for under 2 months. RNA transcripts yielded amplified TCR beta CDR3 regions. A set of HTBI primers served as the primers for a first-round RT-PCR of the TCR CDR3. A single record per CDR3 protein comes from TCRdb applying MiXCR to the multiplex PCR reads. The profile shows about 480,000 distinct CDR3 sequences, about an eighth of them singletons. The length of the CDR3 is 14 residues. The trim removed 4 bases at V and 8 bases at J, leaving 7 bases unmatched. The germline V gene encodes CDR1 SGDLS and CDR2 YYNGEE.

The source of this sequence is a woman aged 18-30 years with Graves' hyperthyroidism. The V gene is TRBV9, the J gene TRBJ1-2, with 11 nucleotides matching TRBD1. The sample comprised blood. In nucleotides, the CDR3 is TGTGCCAGCAGCTCCCTGGGACAGGGGGACGGCTACACCTTC. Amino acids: CASSSLGQGDGYTF.